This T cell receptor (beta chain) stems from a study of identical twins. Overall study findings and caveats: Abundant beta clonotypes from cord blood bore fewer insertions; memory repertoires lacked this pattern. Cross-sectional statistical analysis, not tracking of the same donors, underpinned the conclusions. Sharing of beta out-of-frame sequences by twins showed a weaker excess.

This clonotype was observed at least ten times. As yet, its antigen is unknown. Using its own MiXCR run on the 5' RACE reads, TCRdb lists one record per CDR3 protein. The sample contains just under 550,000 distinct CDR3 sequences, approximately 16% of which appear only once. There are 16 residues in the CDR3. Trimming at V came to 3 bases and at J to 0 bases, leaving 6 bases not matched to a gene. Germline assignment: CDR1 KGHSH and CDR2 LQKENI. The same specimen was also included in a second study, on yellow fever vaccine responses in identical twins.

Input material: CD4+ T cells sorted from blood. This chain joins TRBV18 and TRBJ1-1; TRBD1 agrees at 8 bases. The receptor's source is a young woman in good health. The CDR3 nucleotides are TGTGCCAGCTCACCCGGGACAGGCGGAATGAACACTGAAGCTTTCTTT. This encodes CASSPGTGGMNTEAFF.